This T cell receptor beta chain was documented in a study of blood T cells in healthy people across ages. A second roughly 6 to 11 cycle PCR used barcoded and J-beta primers. TCRdb re-analysed the 5' RACE reads in MiXCR, keeping a single row per CDR3 protein. The sample comprises hundreds of thousands of distinct CDR3 sequences, 49% of which are singletons, and around 32% rests with the top ten. Trimming cost V 4 bases and J 3 bases, with 14 bases left between them. Germline V gives CDR1 KGHDR, CDR2 SFDVKD. The CDR3 sequence is 15 residues long. This sequence was found in a woman aged 60-70 years in good health. The chain employs TRBV24-1 and TRBJ2-5; perhaps TRBD2 as D (6 bases). The sequencing sample was made of blood. This chain's CDR3 is CATSEAGRTEETQYF. CDR3 in DNA: TGTGCCACCAGTGAGGCGGGACGGACTGAAGAGACCCAGTACTTC.